One sample yielded the 31 T cell receptor beta chains listed below, sequenced in a study of CD8+CD57+ T cells in acquired aplastic anemia. TCR beta VDJ and CDR3 profiles were obtained from a genomic DNA template. TCRdb ran MiXCR on the reads and lists one entry per CDR3 protein. The sample includes around 200,000 distinct CDR3 sequences, approximately 50% of them seen just once. The specimen sequenced was sorted CD4+, CD8+, or CD8+CD57+ T cells (not recorded which) from PBMCs. Receptor source: a human donor in good health, serving as a control.

CDR3 sequence reads: CASSGGQGAYEQYF. The DNA of the CDR3 is TGTGCCAGCAGCGGAGGACAGGGGGCTTACGAGCAGTACTTC. This chain connects TRBV5-4 to TRBJ2-7, with 11 nucleotides matching TRBD1. V trimming: 4 bases; J trimming: 4 bases; junction bases outside the gene matches: 4. Germline loops: CDR1 SGHNT, CDR2 YYREEE (reference sequence). The CDR3 covers 14 residues.

V usage is TRBV29-1 and J usage is TRBJ1-1, with D unresolved. CDR3 length equals 15 residues. CDR1 and CDR2 (germline): SQVTM, ANQGSEA. Deletions cut 1 base from V and 0 bases from J, with 12 bases between. The CDR3 region is CSVEVGGSMNTEAFF. In nucleotides, the CDR3 is TGCAGCGTTGAAGTAGGTGGCAGTATGAACACTGAAGCTTTCTTT.

Concerning this clonotype itself: One end of the junction is discordant with germline, which a read error may explain. The chain recombines TRBV9 with TRBJ1-6, with D perhaps matching TRBD1 (5 bases). This CDR3 contains 14 residues. Germline V gives CDR1 SGDLS, CDR2 YYNGEE. CDR3 DNA sequence: TGCGCCAGCAGCTTGGAGGGCAGGGATTCACCCCTCCACTTT. It specifies CASSLEGRDSPLHF.

The chain employs TRBV4-2 and TRBJ1-4; D is possibly TRBD1 (6 bases). This CDR3 region has 18 residues. Per the germline V gene, CDR1 is LGHNA and CDR2 is YNFKEQ. Between the trimmed V and J ends, which lost 1 base and 0 bases, there was a span of 15 bases. The CDR3 reads CASSQGETGAATNEKLFF. The CDR3 DNA reads TGTGCCAGCAGCCAAGGAGAGACGGGGGCAGCAACTAATGAAAAACTGTTTTTT.

This clonotype occurred many times. This chain links TRBV20-1 with TRBJ2-1; 8 bases are a match to TRBD1. CDR3 length: 13 residues. Losses at the gene ends were 5 bases for V and 8 bases for J; bases not matched to a gene: 8. Germline V lookup: CDR1 DFQATT, CDR2 SNEGSKA (reference sequence). CDR3 nucleotide sequence: TGCAGTGCTCCTGGACAGGGAATGGATGAGCAGTTCTTC. It translates to CSAPGQGMDEQFF.

This clonotype has only one observation. The chain couples TRBV15 to TRBJ1-2; D gene uncertain. The CDR3 is made up of 15 amino acids. V was cut by 0 bases and J by 4 bases, with 12 bases left in between. Per germline, CDR1 LNHNV and CDR2 YYDKDF (reference sequence). DNA of the CDR3: TGTGCCACCAGCAGAGAGACGGGTTCTTCCTATGGCTACACCTTC. It codes for CATSRETGSSYGYTF.

This clonotype appeared many times. This rearrangement joins TRBV7-9 to TRBJ2-5, with D possibly being TRBD1 (5 bases). This CDR3 comprises 15 residues. V lost 7 bases to trimming and J lost 7 bases, with 22 bases between them. The germline V gene encodes CDR1 SEHNR and CDR2 FQNEAQ (reference sequence). CDR3 sequence reads: CASTRLNLDIGTQYF. The CDR3 DNA sequence: TGTGCCAGCACCCGACTTAACCTGGACATCGGGACCCAGTACTTC.

The chain recombines TRBV19 with TRBJ1-5; the match to TRBD1 covers 9 bases. The CDR3 extends over 15 amino acids. Germline CDR1 is LNHDA and CDR2 is SQIVND (reference sequence). J gave up 1 base and V 6 bases, and 4 bases lay outside the gene matches. As DNA, the CDR3 is TGTGCCAGTAGGAAACAGGGGGCGAGCAATCAGCCCCAGCATTTT. Protein product: CASRKQGASNQPQHF.

This clonotype showed up many times. The chain employs TRBV5-6 and TRBJ2-7; tentatively, D is TRBD1 or TRBD2 (5 bases each). The germline gives CDR1 SGHDT, CDR2 YYEEEE. This CDR3 is 14 amino acids long. V lost 1 base, J lost 3 bases, and 11 bases lay in between. The CDR3 region has the DNA TGTGCCAGCAGCTTGCCCGGGGCGGGCTACGAGCAGTACTTC. Translation: CASSLPGAGYEQYF.

A word on this clonotype: A much larger clone lies a single base off, so this may be a read error. The chain carries TRBV7-9 and TRBJ2-3, with 12 bases identical to TRBD2. Germline CDR1 and CDR2: SEHNR and FQNEAQ (reference sequence). The CDR3 covers 18 residues. Trimming cost V 6 bases and J 8 bases; bases outside gene matches: 18. DNA of the CDR3: TGTGCCAGCAGAGGTACGTACACTCTAGCGGGGGGGCTCGGTACGCAGTATTTT. This translates into CASRGTYTLAGGLGTQYF.

This clonotype was observed a few times. The chain employs TRBV7-2 and TRBJ2-7; D possibly corresponds to TRBD1 (6 bases). The germline V gene encodes CDR1 SGHTA and CDR2 FQGNSA. The CDR3 spans 12 residues. Trimming pared 5 bases from V and 1 base from J, leaving 6 bases between. The CDR3: CASSQGSYEQYV. CDR3 coding DNA: TGTGCCAGCAGCCAGGGGTCCTACGAGCAGTACGTC.

This clonotype was seen many times. This chain joins TRBV2 and TRBJ2-3; 7 bases line up with TRBD1. Losses at the gene ends were 7 bases for V and 3 bases for J; bases not matched to a gene: 10. Looked up from germline, CDR1 is SNHLY and CDR2 is FYNNEI. This CDR3 comprises 15 residues. The CDR3 protein is CASKATGVGTDTQYF. The CDR3 DNA follows: TGTGCCAGCAAGGCAACAGGGGTGGGGACAGATACGCAGTATTTT.

Ten or more counts support this clonotype. This sequence joins TRBV9 and TRBJ2-3; 12 bases fit TRBD2. The CDR3 is 19 amino acids. V shed 3 bases and J 0 bases; nucleotides not matched to a gene: 11. CDR1 is SGDLS, CDR2 YYNGEE, per germline. The chain's CDR3 is CASSGPTSGGTWSTDTQYF. As DNA, the CDR3 is TGTGCCAGCAGCGGACCTACTAGCGGGGGGACCTGGAGCACAGATACGCAGTATTTT.

The chain combines TRBV7-9 with TRBJ1-2, with 9 bases identical to TRBD1. The CDR3 consists of 14 residues. Germline values: CDR1 SEHNR, CDR2 FQNEAQ (reference sequence). Trimming at V came to 3 bases and at J to 8 bases, leaving 7 bases not matched to a gene. This CDR3 is CASSFYGTGSGYTF. The DNA of the CDR3 is TGTGCCAGCAGCTTCTACGGGACAGGGAGCGGCTACACCTTC.

The V and J genes are TRBV2 and TRBJ1-2; TRBD1 is a possible D gene (6 bases). V lost 9 bases, J lost 1 base, and 12 bases lay in between. Germline V gene lookup returns CDR1 SNHLY and CDR2 FYNNEI. This CDR3 contains 13 residues. This CDR3 is CARKVRGNYGYTF. CDR3 in DNA: TGTGCCAGAAAAGTCAGGGGTAACTATGGCTACACCTTC.

This sequence joins TRBV2 and TRBJ2-1; D is uncertain. In germline, CDR1 is SNHLY, CDR2 FYNNEI. The CDR3 is made up of 14 amino acids. V was cut by 5 bases and J by 0 bases, with 8 bases left in between. CDR3 coding DNA: TGTGCCAGCAGTTTCGGACCCTCCTACAATGAGCAGTTCTTC. Protein sequence: CASSFGPSYNEQFF.

The sample holds many counts of this clonotype. The chain links TRBV7-9 to TRBJ1-6; D perhaps matches TRBD1 (6 bases). Germline CDR1 SEHNR, CDR2 FQNEAQ (reference sequence). The CDR3 covers 23 residues. Trimming left V 4 bases short and J 4 bases short, with 35 bases between. CDR3 protein: CASSYWDNWDGPTNLVYNSPLHF. CDR3 bases: TGTGCCAGCAGCTACTGGGACAACTGGGACGGTCCCACAAATCTCGTTTATAATTCACCCCTCCACTTT.

This clonotype was counted many times. V and J are TRBV6-6 and TRBJ2-7, with TRBD2 as a possible D gene (6 bases). The CDR3 loop spans 14 amino acids. Germline V gene data show CDR1 as MNHNY and CDR2 as SVGAGI (reference sequence). V was pared by 2 bases and J by 2 bases, with 10 bases between. CDR3 residues: CASSYSGSTYEQYF. The CDR3 nucleotides are TGTGCCAGCAGTTACAGCGGGTCTACCTACGAGCAGTACTTC.

The chain joins TRBV7-6 to TRBJ1-2; D is ambiguous. Germline loops: CDR1 SGHVS, CDR2 FNYEAQ. The CDR3 spans 12 residues. V was trimmed by 2 bases and J by 11 bases, leaving 12 bases between them. In DNA, the CDR3 is TGTGCCAGCAGCTTAAGGCAGATCGCATACACCTTC. Its translation: CASSLRQIAYTF.

There are many counts of this clonotype. This sequence joins TRBV7-9 and TRBJ1-4; D is ambiguous. Trimming removed 2 bases at V and 4 bases at J, with 8 bases between. The CDR3 covers 14 residues. The V gene's germline CDR1 is SEHNR and CDR2 FQNEAQ (reference sequence). The CDR3 sequence is CASSLRSGNEKLFF. In nucleotides, the CDR3 is TGTGCCAGCAGCTTACGGTCGGGTAATGAAAAACTGTTTTTT.

A single count supports this clonotype. J is TRBJ2-1 and V is TRBV19, with D maybe TRBD2 (6 bases). V was clipped by 7 bases and J by 7 bases, with 14 bases between them. Germline V gene sequence: CDR1 LNHDA, CDR2 SQIVND (reference sequence). The CDR3 is 13 residues long. The CDR3 coding sequence is TGTGCCAGTATGTGGACTATCGGAAATGAGCAGTTCTTC. Encoded protein: CASMWTIGNEQFF.

The genes are TRBV28 and TRBJ1-2, with 7 bases that match TRBD1. The V and J ends lost 5 bases and 4 bases, in that order; junction bases with no gene match: 10. CDR3 length equals 15 residues. CDR1 MDHEN and CDR2 SYDVKM come from the germline V gene. This CDR3 is CASSPSTGARYGYTF. Written as DNA, the CDR3 is TGTGCCAGCAGTCCATCCACAGGGGCGCGCTATGGCTACACCTTC.

On this clonotype: Germline is not matched at one junction end, which may reflect a read error. The V and J genes are TRBV10-2 and TRBJ2-4, with D possibly TRBD2 on 7 matching bases. The germline V gene encodes CDR1 WSHSY and CDR2 SAAADI. The CDR3 loop spans 13 amino acids. CDR3 nucleotides: TGCGCCAGCAGTGAATGGGGGAGGGACATCCAGTACTTC. Residues: CASSEWGRDIQYF.

This clonotype turned up a few times. The V gene is TRBV2, the J gene TRBJ1-1, with TRBD1 matching over 7 bases. J gave up 3 bases and V 1 base, and 2 bases lay outside the gene matches. This CDR3 contains 14 residues. CDR1 is SNHLY, CDR2 FYNNEI, per germline. The CDR3 DNA follows: TGTGCCAGCAGTGAAGGTCAGGGGGACACTGAAGCTTTCTTT. Protein product: CASSEGQGDTEAFF.

The chain carries TRBV4-2 and TRBJ1-2; 7 bases map to TRBD1. The germline CDR1 and CDR2 sequences are LGHNA and YNFKEQ. The CDR3 extends over 14 amino acids. The V segment lost 0 bases and the J segment 8 bases; nucleotides outside the gene matches: 6. The CDR3 spells CASSQDAGGVGYTF. The CDR3 coding sequence is TGTGCCAGCAGCCAAGATGCAGGGGGTGTCGGCTACACCTTC.

The genes are TRBV5-6 and TRBJ2-1, with D unclear. The V end lost 3 bases, the J end lost 0 bases, and 16 bases lay between the germline ends. CDR3 length equals 17 residues. CDR1 and CDR2 (germline): SGHDT, YYEEEE. The CDR3 DNA reads TGTGCCAGCAGCTCCAAGCGAAGCACCGACTCCTACAATGAGCAGTTCTTC. Residues: CASSSKRSTDSYNEQFF.

A word on this clonotype: A much larger clonotype is one base distant, so this may be a read error. The chain links TRBV5-4 to TRBJ1-5, with 7 bases aligning to TRBD1. The CDR3 length is 15 residues. Looked up from germline, CDR1 is SGHNT and CDR2 is YYREEE (reference sequence). CDR3 sequence reads: CVSSPGTVDNQPQHF. CDR3 bases: TGTGTCAGCAGCCCTGGGACAGTCGACAATCAGCCCCAGCATTTT.

In its sample, this clonotype was seen many times. The chain combines TRBV6-2 or TRBV6-3 with TRBJ1-2, with 9 nucleotides matching TRBD1. Germline V CDR1 and CDR2: MNHEY, SVGEGT. This CDR3 is built from 14 residues. J gave up 2 bases and V 4 bases, and 2 bases lay outside the gene matches. CDR3 region: CASSFGQGNYGYTF. In DNA, the CDR3 is TGTGCCAGCAGTTTCGGACAGGGGAACTATGGCTACACCTTC.

Regarding this clonotype: An end of the junction does not agree with germline; a read error may underlie this. The chain couples TRBV19 to TRBJ2-3, with 8 bases lining up with TRBD1. Germline CDR1 reads LNHDA; CDR2 reads SQIVND (reference sequence). The CDR3 runs to 17 residues. This CDR3 reads CASSPRMRQGFVDAQYF. CDR3 coding DNA: TGTGCCAGTAGTCCAAGAATGAGACAGGGGTTCGTAGATGCGCAGTACTTT.

The genes are TRBV20-1 and TRBJ2-1; D not certain. V lost 6 bases to trimming and J lost 8 bases, with 8 bases between them. CDR1 DFQATT and CDR2 SNEGSKA come from the germline V gene (reference sequence). This CDR3 has 10 residues. The CDR3 DNA reads TGCAGTGCGCAGGCGGATGAGCAGTTCTTC. It encodes CSAQADEQFF.

The chain couples TRBV19 to TRBJ1-5, with TRBD1 as a possible D gene (6 bases). Trimming pared 7 bases from V and 4 bases from J, leaving 14 bases between. Germline CDR1 and CDR2: LNHDA and SQIVND (reference sequence). This CDR3 contains 14 residues. The CDR3 protein is CASTPGQTNQPQHF. CDR3 in DNA: TGTGCCAGTACCCCAGGACAGACGAATCAGCCCCAGCATTTT. The entire variable domain, with the rest obtained from reference TRBV19 and TRBJ1-5, is as follows: DGGITQSPKYLFRKEGQNVTLSCEQNLNHDAMYWYRQDPGQGLRLIYYSQIVNDFQKGDIAEGYSVSREKKESFPLTVTSAQKNPTAFYLCASTPGQTNQPQHFGDGTRLSIL.